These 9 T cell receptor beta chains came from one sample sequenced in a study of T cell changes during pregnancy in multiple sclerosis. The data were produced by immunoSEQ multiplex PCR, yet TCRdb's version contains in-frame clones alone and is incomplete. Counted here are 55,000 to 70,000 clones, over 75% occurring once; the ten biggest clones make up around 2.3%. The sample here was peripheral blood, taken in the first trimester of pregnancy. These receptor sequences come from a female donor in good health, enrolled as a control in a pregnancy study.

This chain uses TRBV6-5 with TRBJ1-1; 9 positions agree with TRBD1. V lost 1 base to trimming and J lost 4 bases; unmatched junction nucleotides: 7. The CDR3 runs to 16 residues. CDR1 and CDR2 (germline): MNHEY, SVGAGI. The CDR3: CASSYLGGQGGTEAFF. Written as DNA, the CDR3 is TGTGCCAGCAGTTACTTGGGGGGACAGGGAGGCACTGAAGCTTTCTTT.

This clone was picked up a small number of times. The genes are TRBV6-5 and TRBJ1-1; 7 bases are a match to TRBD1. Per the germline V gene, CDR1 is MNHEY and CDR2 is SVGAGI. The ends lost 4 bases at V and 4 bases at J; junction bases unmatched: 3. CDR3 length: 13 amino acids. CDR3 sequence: CASSSGQTTEAFF. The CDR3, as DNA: TGTGCCAGCAGTTCGGGACAGACCACTGAAGCTTTCTTT.

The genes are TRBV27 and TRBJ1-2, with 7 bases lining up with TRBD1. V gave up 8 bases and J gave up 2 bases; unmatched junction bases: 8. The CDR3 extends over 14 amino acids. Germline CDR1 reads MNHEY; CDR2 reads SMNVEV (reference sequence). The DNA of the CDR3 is TGTGCCAGCCGATCTCAGACAGGGAACTATGGCTACACCTTC. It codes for CASRSQTGNYGYTF.

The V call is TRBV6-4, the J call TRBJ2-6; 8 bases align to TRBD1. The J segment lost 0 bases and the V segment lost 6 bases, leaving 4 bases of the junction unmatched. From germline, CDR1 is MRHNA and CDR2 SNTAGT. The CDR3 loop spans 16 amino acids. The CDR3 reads CASSRDRLSGANVLTF. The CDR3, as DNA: TGTGCCAGCAGCCGGGACAGGCTCTCTGGGGCCAACGTCCTGACTTTC.

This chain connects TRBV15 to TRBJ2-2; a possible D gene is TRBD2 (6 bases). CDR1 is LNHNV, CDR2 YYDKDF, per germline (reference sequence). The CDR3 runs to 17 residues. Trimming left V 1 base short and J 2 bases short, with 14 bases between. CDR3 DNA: TGTGCCACCAGCAGAGGACTGGAGGGCCTCAACACCGGGGAGCTGTTTTTT. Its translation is CATSRGLEGLNTGELFF.

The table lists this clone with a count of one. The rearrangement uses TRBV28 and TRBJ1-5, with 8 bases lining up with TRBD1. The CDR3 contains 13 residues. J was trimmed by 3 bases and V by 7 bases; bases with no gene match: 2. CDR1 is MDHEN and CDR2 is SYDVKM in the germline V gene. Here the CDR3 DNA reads TGTGCCAGCACCAGGGGGCACAATCAGCCCCAGCATTTT. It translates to CASTRGHNQPQHF.

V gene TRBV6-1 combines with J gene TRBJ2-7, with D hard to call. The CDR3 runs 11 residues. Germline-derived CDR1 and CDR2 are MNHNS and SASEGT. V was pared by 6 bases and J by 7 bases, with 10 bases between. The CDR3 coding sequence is TGTGCCAGCAGAGATTTGAGGGAGCAGTACTTC. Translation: CASRDLREQYF.

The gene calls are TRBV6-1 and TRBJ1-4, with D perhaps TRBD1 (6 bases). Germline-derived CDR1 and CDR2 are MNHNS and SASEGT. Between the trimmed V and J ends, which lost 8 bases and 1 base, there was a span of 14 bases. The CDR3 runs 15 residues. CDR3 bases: TGTGCCAGCGCCAGAAGGGGGGGAACTAATGAAAAACTGTTTTTT. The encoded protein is CASARRGGTNEKLFF.

The CDR3 DNA reads TGCGCCAGCAGCCCTACGGGATTACCTCCGGATACGCAGTATTTT. It encodes CASSPTGLPPDTQYF. The chain carries TRBV4-1 and TRBJ2-3, with D tentatively TRBD2 (5 bases). The CDR3 covers 15 residues. The germline V gene has CDR1 MGHRA and CDR2 YSYEKL. Trimming removed 4 bases from V and 6 bases from J, with 17 bases in between.